This record looks at one TCR beta chain sequence and its context. Its target is not known. The data belong to a study of T-cell memory formation after mild COVID-19. The CDR3 length is 13 residues. Trimming left V 5 bases short and J 7 bases short, with 12 bases between. From germline, CDR1 is SEHNR and CDR2 FQNEAQ (reference sequence). Using its own MiXCR run on the 5' RACE reads, TCRdb lists one record per CDR3 protein. The sample records 110,000 to 150,000 distinct CDR3 sequences, approximately 26% being singletons. Overall study results and limits: A subset of responding clones appeared in pre-infection memory, suggesting cross-reactive memory joined.

The receptor comes from an adult woman who had mild COVID-19 (a few samples of this study predate the infection). Cell type and time point are not known. The J gene is TRBJ2-1, the V gene TRBV7-9; tentatively, D is TRBD2 (5 bases). Sequencing used PBMCs or a T cell subset sorted from them (not recorded which). For the CDR3, the DNA is TGTGCCAGCAGCGAGGGAAACACGAATGAGCAGTTCTTC. It translates to CASSEGNTNEQFF.